The 5 T cell receptor beta chains listed next were all sequenced from one sample in a study of OX40 agonist ivuxolimab in advanced cancers. The library came from the immunoSEQ multiplex PCR assay. In its TCRdb copy, this immuneACCESS table keeps in-frame sequences only and misses some clones. Where compared with another copy, unresolved V genes explain less than half of these, and the others have no known cause. Across this sample there are tens of thousands of clones, with over 65% seen only once. The ten top clones hold 0.6% to 0.8% of the sample. Sample: CD4+ or CD8+ T cells sorted from blood, taken in a trial of the OX40 agonist ivuxolimab. These receptor sequences come from an adult with an advanced solid tumor such as melanoma, head and neck, liver or kidney cancer.

This clone was counted only a few times. V gene TRBV4-3 combines with J gene TRBJ1-3, with unresolved D. Germline loops: CDR1 LGHNA, CDR2 YSLEER. The CDR3 runs 16 residues. Between the trimmed V and J ends, which lost 5 bases and 0 bases, there was a span of 14 bases. The CDR3 DNA is TGCGCCAGCAGCTCAGCTAGCACCTTCTCTGGAAACACCATATATTTT. Encoded protein: CASSSASTFSGNTIYF.

For this clone: At the DNA level, this CDR3 is encoded by other sequences in the same sample as well. The V and J genes are TRBV18 and TRBJ1-1, with 7 bases fitting TRBD1. The J segment lost 1 base and the V segment lost 1 base, leaving 0 bases of the junction unmatched. This CDR3 has 14 residues. The germline CDR1 and CDR2 sequences are KGHSH and LQKENI. CDR3 in amino acids: CASSPQGANTEAFF. The CDR3 DNA reads TGTGCCAGCTCACCACAGGGGGCGAACACTGAAGCTTTCTTT.

CDR3 in amino acids: CASSLANGNMNTEAFF. The CDR3 DNA is TGTGCCAGCAGCTTAGCCAACGGAAATATGAACACTGAAGCTTTCTTT. The rearrangement links TRBV7-8 to TRBJ1-1; the D is unclear. The length of the CDR3 is 16 residues. The germline gives CDR1 SGHVS, CDR2 FQNEAQ. V lost 0 bases, J lost 0 bases, and 11 bases lay in between.

This clone appeared a single time. The chain carries TRBV5-1 and TRBJ2-5, with D maybe TRBD1 (6 bases). V was trimmed by 0 bases and J by 5 bases, leaving 14 bases between them. Germline assignment: CDR1 SGHRS and CDR2 YFSETQ. The CDR3 totals 15 residues. Written as DNA, the CDR3 is TGCGCCAGCAGCTTGGGGGACACCCCAGTGGAGACCCAGTACTTC. Encoded protein: CASSLGDTPVETQYF.

In this sample, this clone turned up once. This sequence joins TRBV9 and TRBJ2-1; 8 bases fit TRBD2. This CDR3 is built from 14 residues. Trimming took 2 bases from V and 5 from J; bases not matched to a gene: 3. Germline V gene sequence: CDR1 SGDLS, CDR2 YYNGEE. The CDR3 sequence: CASSVSGADNEQFF. The CDR3 nucleotides read TGTGCCAGCAGCGTTAGCGGGGCTGACAATGAGCAGTTCTTC.